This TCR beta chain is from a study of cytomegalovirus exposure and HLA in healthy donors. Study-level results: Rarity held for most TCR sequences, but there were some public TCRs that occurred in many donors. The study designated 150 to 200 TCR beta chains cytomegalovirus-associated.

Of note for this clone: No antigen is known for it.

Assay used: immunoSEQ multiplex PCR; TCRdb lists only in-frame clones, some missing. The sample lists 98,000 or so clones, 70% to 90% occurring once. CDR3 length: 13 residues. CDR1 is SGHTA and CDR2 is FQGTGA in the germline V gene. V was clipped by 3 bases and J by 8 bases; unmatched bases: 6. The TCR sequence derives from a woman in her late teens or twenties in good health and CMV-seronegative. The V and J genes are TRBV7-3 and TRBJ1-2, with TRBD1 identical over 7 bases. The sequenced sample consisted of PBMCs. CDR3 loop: CASSLRGGEGYTF. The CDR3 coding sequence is TGTGCCAGCAGCTTGCGAGGGGGCGAAGGCTACACCTTC.